The 24 T cell receptor beta chains reported below all come from one sample, sequenced in a study of blood T cells in healthy people across ages. A second PCR of about 6 to 12 cycles used a sample-barcoded 5' primer and a J-beta primer mix. One entry per CDR3 protein, called by TCRdb with MiXCR from the 5' RACE reads. The sample lists 760,000 or so distinct CDR3 sequences; approximately 25% were seen once. This sample also belongs to another study, concerning T cells of mothers and their children.

Material: blood. Receptors originate from a boy aged 5-17 years in good health.

This rearrangement joins TRBV21-1 to TRBJ2-1; the table's D call, TRBD2, was not checked against the DNA. TRBV21-1 is a pseudogene locus. The CDR3 is 17 amino acids. CDR3 sequence: CASSPEGLAGGIHEQFF. CDR3 in DNA: TGTGCCAGCAGCCCGGAAGGGCTAGCGGGAGGTATTCATGAGCAGTTCTTC.

This clonotype was seen a few times. This chain links TRBV27 with TRBJ1-6; 11 bases line up with TRBD1. V dropped 9 bases and J dropped 9; count of bases not matched to a gene: 4. Per the germline V gene, CDR1 is MNHEY and CDR2 is SMNVEV (reference sequence). The CDR3 contains 13 residues. The CDR3 reads CARRDRGSSPLHF. In DNA, the CDR3 is TGTGCCAGGAGGGACAGGGGGTCTTCACCCCTCCACTTT.

This chain uses TRBV20-1 with TRBJ2-1; maybe TRBD2 (5 bases). V was trimmed by 2 bases and J by 7 bases, leaving 9 bases between them. Looked up from germline, CDR1 is DFQATT and CDR2 is SNEGSKA (reference sequence). This CDR3 region has 12 residues. The DNA of the CDR3 is TGCAGTGCTAGACAGTCGGGGAATGAGCAGTTCTTC. Its translation is CSARQSGNEQFF.

This chain uses TRBV18 with TRBJ2-5, with a tentative D call TRBD2 (6 bases). The J call is uncertain, as TRBJ2-7 better fits the DNA end. Germline V gene data show CDR1 as KGHSH and CDR2 as LQKENI. The CDR3 runs 13 residues. Here the CDR3 DNA reads TGTGCCAGCTCACCAGGAGGGTGGGTCGAGCAGTACTTC. This sequence encodes CASSPGGWVEQYF.

CDR3 coding DNA: TGTGCCAGCAGTTTATACCTAGCGGGAGAGCAGACCTACAATGAGCAGTTCTTC. Protein product: CASSLYLAGEQTYNEQFF. The rearrangement links TRBV12-3 or TRBV12-4 to TRBJ2-1, with 10 bases fitting TRBD2. The CDR3 has 18 amino acids. The V segment lost 2 bases and the J segment 2 bases; nucleotides outside the gene matches: 9.

The rearrangement links TRBV29-1 to TRBJ2-7; D unclear. There are 13 residues in the CDR3. Trimming pared 1 base from V and 2 bases from J, leaving 9 bases between. Germline-derived CDR1 and CDR2 are SQVTM and ANQGSEA. The CDR3 loop is CSVEGRHPYEQYF. In nucleotides, the CDR3 is TGCAGCGTTGAAGGTCGACACCCCTACGAGCAGTACTTC.

The sample holds a few counts of this clonotype. This rearrangement joins TRBV2 to TRBJ2-3; no definite D call. Germline CDR1 and CDR2: SNHLY and FYNNEI. The CDR3 has 14 residues. V shed 6 bases and J shed 2 bases, with 12 bases lying between them. CDR3 sequence: CASRATLTTDTQYF. The DNA of the CDR3 is TGTGCCAGCAGGGCGACCCTCACCACAGATACGCAGTATTTT.

The chain's CDR3 is CASSLGSVYGYTF. The CDR3 DNA follows: TGTGCCAGCAGCTTAGGGTCGGTGTATGGCTACACCTTC. The chain is built from TRBV7-2 and TRBJ1-2; D unresolved. The germline CDR1 and CDR2 sequences are SGHTA and FQGNSA. The V and J ends lost 1 base and 5 bases respectively, with 8 bases between them. The CDR3 extends over 13 amino acids.

The chain couples TRBV2 to TRBJ1-5; D unresolved. The V end was cut by 11 bases, the J end by 6 bases, with 17 bases between. The CDR3 length is 13 residues. Germline V gives CDR1 SNHLY, CDR2 FYNNEI. For the CDR3, the DNA is TGTGCCCGCAACGCCTTCGGCATTCAGCCCCAGCATTTT. It encodes CARNAFGIQPQHF.

The CDR3 loop is CASSQDTRPGANVLTF. In DNA, the CDR3 is TGTGCCAGCAGTCAGGACACGCGGCCTGGGGCCAACGTCCTGACTTTC. J is TRBJ2-6 and V is TRBV6-6, with a possible D match to TRBD1 (5 bases). Between the trimmed V and J ends, which lost 5 bases and 2 bases, there was a span of 13 bases. The CDR3 totals 16 residues. Germline CDR1 and CDR2: MNHNY and SVGAGI (reference sequence).

Only a few counts were recorded for this clonotype. This rearrangement joins TRBV20-1 to TRBJ2-1, with D tentatively TRBD1 (5 bases). This CDR3 has 15 residues. V dropped 1 base and J dropped 1 base, with 11 bases sitting between them. CDR1 and CDR2 (germline): DFQATT, SNEGSKA (reference sequence). CDR3 sequence (DNA): TGCAGTGCTAGAGTACCAGGGCCTTCCTACAATGAGCAGTTCTTC. Residues: CSARVPGPSYNEQFF.

This clonotype was observed a few times. The chain has TRBV27 and TRBJ1-1; no clear D gene. V was clipped by 5 bases and J by 4 bases, with 8 bases between them. Germline assignment: CDR1 MNHEY and CDR2 SMNVEV (reference sequence). This CDR3 has 12 amino acids. This CDR3 reads CASSKGSTEAFF. The DNA for the CDR3 is TGTGCCAGCAGTAAGGGTAGCACTGAAGCTTTCTTT.

This clonotype was seen more than once but under ten times. The V call is TRBV29-1, the J call TRBJ2-1; 7 nucleotides line up with TRBD1. The J call may be faulty, since TRBJ2-7 better matches the DNA end. In germline, CDR1 is SQVTM, CDR2 ANQGSEA. This CDR3 comprises 14 residues. In DNA form, the CDR3 reads TGCAGCGTTGAAGATGAGGGGGCGTTAGACGAGCAGTACTTC. The encoded protein is CSVEDEGALDEQYF.

The J gene is TRBJ2-5, the V gene TRBV29-1, with D perhaps matching TRBD2 (5 bases). The end of the DNA is better explained by TRBJ2-7, so the J call may be wrong. CDR3 length: 14 residues. From germline, CDR1 is SQVTM and CDR2 ANQGSEA. The CDR3 protein is CSVEVEGSSYEQYF. The CDR3 DNA reads as TGCAGCGTTGAAGTAGAAGGGAGCTCCTACGAGCAGTACTTC.

The chain has TRBV6-5 and TRBJ1-2; possible D gene TRBD1, 5 bases. Trimming left V 6 bases short and J 1 base short, with 15 bases between. Germline V gene sequence: CDR1 MNHEY, CDR2 SVGAGI. CDR3 length equals 15 residues. The DNA for the CDR3 is TGTGCCAGCAGCCCGGGGGTGGGGCTTAACTATGGCTACACCTTC. It encodes CASSPGVGLNYGYTF.

The rearrangement uses TRBV27 and TRBJ2-2, with 12 bases identical to TRBD2. Germline trimming cut 6 bases from V and 4 bases from J; bases unmatched to any gene: 6. Per germline, CDR1 MNHEY and CDR2 SMNVEV (reference sequence). This CDR3 is 16 amino acids long. DNA of the CDR3: TGTGCCAGCAGCTCGGGACTAGCGGGTCCCACCGGGGAGCTGTTTTTT. Translated, it gives CASSSGLAGPTGELFF.

This chain connects TRBV7-3 to TRBJ2-7; no reliable D call. Germline CDR1 reads SGHTA; CDR2 reads FQGTGA. There are 12 residues in the CDR3. V was clipped by 4 bases and J by 6 bases, with 10 bases between them. This chain's CDR3 is CASSSNQGEQYF. In nucleotides, the CDR3 is TGTGCCAGCAGCTCAAACCAAGGCGAGCAGTACTTC.

This chain uses TRBV9 with TRBJ1-1; possible D gene TRBD1, 5 bases. The CDR3 totals 15 residues. The V end lost 0 bases, the J end lost 3 bases, and 12 bases lay between the germline ends. Germline V CDR1 and CDR2: SGDLS, YYNGEE. CDR3 nucleotides: TGTGCCAGCAGCGTAGATGGGGGAAGCGACACTGAAGCTTTCTTT. This translates into CASSVDGGSDTEAFF.

This clonotype was observed a few times. V is TRBV4-1 and J is TRBJ2-2; 8 bases fit TRBD2. Germline V gene sequence: CDR1 MGHRA, CDR2 YSYEKL. V gave up 6 bases and J gave up 4 bases; unmatched junction bases: 13. CDR3 size: 17 residues. CDR3 region: CASRPTTSGRSTGELFF. The CDR3 nucleotides are TGCGCCAGCAGACCAACTACGAGCGGGAGATCCACCGGGGAGCTGTTTTTT.

The chain links TRBV10-3 to TRBJ1-1, with no clear D. There are 13 residues in the CDR3. The V gene's germline CDR1 is ENHRY and CDR2 SYGVKD. V lost 2 bases, J lost 4 bases, and 8 bases lay in between. CDR3 DNA: TGTGCCATCAGTGAGGACCAAAGCACTGAAGCTTTCTTT. This sequence encodes CAISEDQSTEAFF.

The chain links TRBV4-1 to TRBJ2-7, with D possibly being TRBD2 (5 bases). The CDR3 spans 17 residues. The V gene lost 4 bases and the J gene lost 3 bases, with 22 bases spanning the gap. Germline V gene lookup returns CDR1 MGHRA and CDR2 YSYEKL. The CDR3 here is CASSRETSRGSFYEQYF. Here the CDR3 DNA reads TGCGCCAGCAGCCGAGAGACAAGTCGGGGATCCTTCTACGAGCAGTACTTC.

The chain has TRBV28 and TRBJ2-5, with 11 bases aligning to TRBD2. TRBJ2-7 explains the end of the DNA better; the J call may be wrong. CDR3 length: 15 amino acids. Per the germline V gene, CDR1 is MDHEN and CDR2 is SYDVKM. CDR3 DNA: TGTGCCAGCCACTCCTATAGCGGGAGGGCCTACGAGCAGTACTTC. It encodes CASHSYSGRAYEQYF.

Points on this clonotype: Mismatch with germline at one junction end may stem from a read error. J is TRBJ2-3 and V is TRBV28; TRBD1 or TRBD2 may be the D gene (6 bases each). CDR1 and CDR2 (germline): MDHEN, SYDVKM. The CDR3 covers 16 residues. In DNA form, the CDR3 reads TGTGCCAGCAGTGTATGGACGGGGGCTAGCACAGATACGCAGTATTTT. It is translated as CASSVWTGASTDTQYF.

This clonotype was counted a single time. Without the conserved terminal phenylalanine or tryptophan, this CDR3 likely stems from a read error. V usage is TRBV9 and J usage is TRBJ2-2, with a tentative D call TRBD1 (5 bases). The V gene lost 3 bases and the J gene lost 10 bases, with 10 bases spanning the gap. This CDR3 region has 12 residues. Germline V lookup: CDR1 SGDLS, CDR2 YYNGEE. The CDR3 bases are TGTGCCAGCAGCGGTCAGGGTCCGGAGCTGTTTCTT. Residues: CASSGQGPELFL.